This section outlines one T cell receptor beta chain sequence together with its context. Samples came from axillary lymph nodes draining the breast cancer. This CDR3 is 15 amino acids long. Germline CDR1 is LGHNA and CDR2 is YNFKEQ. V lost 1 base to trimming and J lost 7 bases, with 13 bases between them. This specimen belongs to a study of breast tumors, draining lymph nodes, adjacent tissues. From the multiplex PCR reads, TCRdb called clonotypes with MiXCR, one entry per CDR3 protein. The sample holds about 180,000 distinct CDR3 sequences, about 30% seen once. J is TRBJ1-4 and V is TRBV4-2, with D maybe TRBD1 (5 bases). The source of this sequence is a female donor with breast cancer. Some clones in this sample may be carry-over from other donors' samples. What was sequenced was axillary lymph node tissue. The CDR3 region has the DNA TGTGCCAGCAGCCAAGTATCGTTGGGGGGTGAAAAACTGTTTTTT. Translated, it gives CASSQVSLGGEKLFF.